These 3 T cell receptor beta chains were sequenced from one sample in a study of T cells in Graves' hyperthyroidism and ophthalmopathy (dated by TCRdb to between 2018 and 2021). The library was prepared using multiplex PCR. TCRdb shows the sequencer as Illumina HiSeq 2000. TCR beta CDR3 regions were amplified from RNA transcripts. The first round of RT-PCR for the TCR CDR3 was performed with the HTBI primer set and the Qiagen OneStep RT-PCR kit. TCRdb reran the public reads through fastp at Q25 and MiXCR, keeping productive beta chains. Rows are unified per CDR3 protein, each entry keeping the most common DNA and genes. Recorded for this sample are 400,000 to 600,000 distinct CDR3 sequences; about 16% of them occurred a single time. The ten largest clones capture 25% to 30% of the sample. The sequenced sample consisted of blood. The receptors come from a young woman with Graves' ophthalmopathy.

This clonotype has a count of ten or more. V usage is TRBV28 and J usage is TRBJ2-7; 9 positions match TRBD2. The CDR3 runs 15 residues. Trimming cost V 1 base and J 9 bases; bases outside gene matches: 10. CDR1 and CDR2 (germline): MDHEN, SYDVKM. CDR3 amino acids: CASSLFGAGGSGQYF. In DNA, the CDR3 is TGTGCCAGCAGTTTATTCGGAGCGGGAGGCTCCGGGCAGTACTTC.

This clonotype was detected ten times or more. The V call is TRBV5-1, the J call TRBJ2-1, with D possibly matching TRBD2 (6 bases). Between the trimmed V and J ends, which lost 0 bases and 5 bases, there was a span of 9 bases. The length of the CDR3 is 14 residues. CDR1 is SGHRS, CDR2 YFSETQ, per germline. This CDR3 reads CASSLGGLHNEQFF. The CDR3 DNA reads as TGCGCCAGCAGCTTGGGGGGACTCCACAATGAGCAGTTCTTC. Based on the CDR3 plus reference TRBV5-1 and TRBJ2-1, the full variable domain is KAGVTQTPRYLIKTRGQQVTLSCSPISGHRSVSWYQQTPGQGLQFLFEYFSETQRNKGNFPGRFSGRQFSNSRSEMNVSTLELGDSALYLCASSLGGLHNEQFFGPGTRLTVL.

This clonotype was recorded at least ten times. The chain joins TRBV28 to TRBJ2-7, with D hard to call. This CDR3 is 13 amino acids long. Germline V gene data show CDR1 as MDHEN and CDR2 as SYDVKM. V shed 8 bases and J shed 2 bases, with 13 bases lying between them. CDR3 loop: CASLDNTAYEQYF. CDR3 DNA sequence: TGTGCCAGCCTTGATAATACAGCCTACGAGCAGTACTTC.